This TCR beta chain was recovered during a study of blood T cell repertoires in COVID-19. In the study overall: Samples representing acute and convalescent COVID-19 were sourced from the United States, Italy and Spain.

Using immunoSEQ multiplex PCR, the repertoire was profiled, and TCRdb retains in-frame clones only, with some absent. This table has 250,000 to 350,000 clones, 75% to 90% appearing once. CDR1 LGHNA and CDR2 YNFKEQ come from the germline V gene. With 0 bases removed from V and 3 bases from J, the gap between germline ends came to 17 bases. The CDR3 covers 18 residues. The chain employs TRBV4-2 and TRBJ1-4; TRBD1 might be the D (6 bases). Material: peripheral blood. The TCR originated in a woman under 40 who had recovered from COVID-19. The CDR3 sequence: CASSQDLTEGQPNEKLFF. The CDR3 coding sequence is TGTGCCAGCAGCCAAGATCTCACCGAAGGACAGCCTAATGAAAAACTGTTTTTT.